These 22 T cell receptor beta chains share one sample of origin, sequenced in a study of Ad26.COV2.S vaccination and SARS-CoV-2 variants. The table came from immunoSEQ multiplex PCR; TCRdb's copy has only in-frame clones and leaves some out. The sample records 510,000 or so clones, 87% being singletons. The treatment denotes: around 19 received Ad26.COV2.S at low or high dose, single or two shots; about five received placebo; per-sample allocation not given. Vaccine and placebo recipients were sampled on day 63 after the first injection. Sequences were derived from peripheral blood, sampled in a trial of Ad26.COV2.S vaccine versus placebo. These receptors were obtained from a person aged 18-65 years who received the Ad26.COV2.S COVID-19 vaccine or a placebo.

About this clone: A junction boundary mismatches the germline segment, possibly from a read error. Here the CDR3 DNA reads TGTGCCAGCAGCTTAGGTCAAGGGACCCAGTACTTC. Protein product: CASSLGQGTQYF. V is TRBV13 and J is TRBJ2-5, with D uncertain. Germline values: CDR1 PRHDT, CDR2 FYEKMQ (reference sequence). This CDR3 has 12 amino acids.

The V call is TRBV29-1, the J call TRBJ2-7; TRBD2 matches 12 bases. The CDR3 has 15 residues. Germline V gene lookup returns CDR1 SQVTM and CDR2 ANQGSEA. Trimming cost V 3 bases and J 3 bases; bases outside gene matches: 6. DNA of the CDR3: TGCAGCGTTGATTCCTGGACTAGCGGGATCTACGAGCAGTACTTC. This encodes CSVDSWTSGIYEQYF.

This chain joins TRBV7-2 and TRBJ2-7, with a weak D call TRBD2 (7 bases). V was cut by 5 bases and J by 2 bases, with 13 bases left in between. CDR3 length: 14 amino acids. CDR1 is SGHTA, CDR2 FQGNSA, per germline. The CDR3 region is CASSRGLAAYEQYF. The CDR3 DNA reads TGTGCCAGCAGCCGGGGGCTAGCGGCCTACGAGCAGTACTTC. Together with reference TRBV7-2 and TRBJ2-7, the CDR3 gives the full variable domain: GAGVSQSPSNKVTEKGKDVELRCDPISGHTALYWYRQSLGQGLEFLIYFQGNSAPDKSGLPSDRFSAERTGGSVSTLTIQRTQQEDSAVYLCASSRGLAAYEQYFGPGTRLTVT.

This chain joins TRBV6-5 and TRBJ2-7; D unresolved. Per the germline V gene, CDR1 is MNHEY and CDR2 is SVGAGI. Deletions cut 4 bases from V and 5 bases from J, with 12 bases between. CDR3 length equals 13 residues. Written as DNA, the CDR3 is TGTGCCAGCAGTTTGTTGGGTGTCGACGAGCAGTACTTC. It translates to CASSLLGVDEQYF.

V is TRBV2 and J is TRBJ1-1, with a tentative D call TRBD1 (5 bases). This CDR3 is built from 14 residues. V shed 8 bases and J shed 1 base, with 14 bases lying between them. CDR1 and CDR2 from the germline V gene are SNHLY and FYNNEI. CDR3 sequence: CASGGGAKNTEAFF. For the CDR3, the DNA is TGTGCCAGCGGGGGAGGGGCCAAGAACACTGAAGCTTTCTTT.

The chain recombines TRBV27 with TRBJ2-4; 8 bases fit TRBD1. This CDR3 spans 16 amino acids. The germline V gene has CDR1 MNHEY and CDR2 SMNVEV (reference sequence). The V segment lost 4 bases and the J segment 0 bases; nucleotides outside the gene matches: 5. DNA of the CDR3: TGTGCCAGCAGTTCGACAGGGGACGTAGCCAAAAACATTCAGTACTTC. Translation gives CASSSTGDVAKNIQYF.

The chain is built from TRBV11-1 and TRBJ2-1; no definite D call. Germline V gives CDR1 SGHAT, CDR2 FQDESV (reference sequence). Trimming took 5 bases from V and 0 from J, leaving 11 bases between them. This CDR3 is built from 15 residues. CDR3 residues: CASSHRISSYNEQFF. The CDR3 nucleotides are TGTGCCAGCAGCCACCGGATTTCCTCCTACAATGAGCAGTTCTTC.

V is TRBV4-3 and J is TRBJ2-2; D perhaps matches TRBD1 (5 bases). The V gene lost 3 bases and the J gene lost 0 bases, with 17 bases spanning the gap. The CDR3 spans 18 residues. CDR1 and CDR2 from the germline V gene are LGHNA and YSLEER. The CDR3 DNA reads TGCGCCAGCAGCCATCTCTTACCCAGGGCGGCGAACACCGGGGAGCTGTTTTTT. Encoded protein: CASSHLLPRAANTGELFF.

This clone was recorded a few times. The rearrangement uses TRBV4-3 and TRBJ2-7; D is possibly TRBD2 (6 bases). This CDR3 comprises 16 residues. Trimming took 0 bases from V and 2 from J, leaving 14 bases between them. From germline, CDR1 is LGHNA and CDR2 YSLEER. In DNA, the CDR3 is TGCGCCAGCAGCCAAGACGAGCGGGTGCCGGCCTACGAGCAGTACTTC. Translating gives CASSQDERVPAYEQYF.

The J gene is TRBJ1-1, the V gene TRBV28; no definite D call. There are 14 residues in the CDR3. Germline values: CDR1 MDHEN, CDR2 SYDVKM. V lost 0 bases to trimming and J lost 4 bases, with 9 bases between them. CDR3 DNA sequence: TGTGCCAGCAGTTTATGGGGCGGATCCACTGAAGCTTTCTTT. It translates to CASSLWGGSTEAFF.

This sequence joins TRBV5-1 and TRBJ2-7; TRBD1 aligns across 9 bases. This CDR3 is built from 15 residues. J lost 4 bases, V lost 0 bases, and 5 bases had no gene match. Germline V lookup: CDR1 SGHRS, CDR2 YFSETQ. This chain's CDR3 is CASSLDGQGLYEQYF. The CDR3, as DNA: TGCGCCAGCAGCTTGGATGGACAGGGGTTATACGAGCAGTACTTC.

The chain links TRBV7-6 to TRBJ2-3; D possibly corresponds to TRBD2 (5 bases). CDR1 and CDR2 from the germline V gene are SGHVS and FNYEAQ. The CDR3 is made up of 16 amino acids. With 1 base removed from V and 4 bases from J, the gap between germline ends came to 15 bases. This CDR3 is CASSLGTRTVSDTQYF. Written as DNA, the CDR3 is TGTGCCAGCAGCTTAGGTACCCGGACTGTCTCAGATACGCAGTATTTT.

V gene TRBV5-1 combines with J gene TRBJ2-3, with TRBD2 matching over 8 bases. Trimming at V came to 1 base and at J to 5 bases, leaving 9 bases not matched to a gene. The CDR3 is made up of 16 amino acids. Germline-derived CDR1 and CDR2 are SGHRS and YFSETQ. The CDR3 reads CASSLSPAGAGDTQYF. In DNA, the CDR3 is TGCGCCAGCAGCTTGTCCCCAGCGGGGGCGGGAGATACGCAGTATTTT.

The chain links TRBV27 to TRBJ2-3; unclear D gene. The germline V gene has CDR1 MNHEY and CDR2 SMNVEV (reference sequence). The CDR3 covers 11 residues. V lost 5 bases, J lost 5 bases, and 5 bases lay in between. The CDR3: CASSARDTQYF. For the CDR3, the DNA is TGTGCCAGCAGTGCCAGAGATACGCAGTATTTT.

The count of this clone is one. The V call is TRBV5-1, the J call TRBJ2-5; 8 nucleotides agree with TRBD2. The germline gives CDR1 SGHRS, CDR2 YFSETQ. The CDR3 has 16 amino acids. With 0 bases clipped from V and 2 bases from J, the junction kept 6 bases outside the gene matches. The CDR3 DNA reads as TGCGCCAGCAGCTTGGTTGTCGCGGGAGGACAAGAGACCCAGTACTTC. It yields the protein CASSLVVAGGQETQYF. The full variable domain, with the rest looked up from reference TRBV5-1 and TRBJ2-5, is KAGVTQTPRYLIKTRGQQVTLSCSPISGHRSVSWYQQTPGQGLQFLFEYFSETQRNKGNFPGRFSGRQFSNSRSEMNVSTLELGDSALYLCASSLVVAGGQETQYFGPGTRLLVL.

This rearrangement joins TRBV11-2 to TRBJ1-2; no clear D. This CDR3 has 15 amino acids. From germline, CDR1 is SGHAT and CDR2 FQNNGV. V was shortened by 0 bases and J by 8 bases, with 16 bases between the two germline ends. The CDR3 sequence: CASSLDVATRRGYTF. The CDR3 DNA is TGTGCCAGCAGCTTAGATGTCGCGACGAGGCGGGGCTACACCTTC.

This chain joins TRBV11-3 and TRBJ2-2; TRBD2 matches 13 bases. The CDR3 is 16 amino acids. Germline V gives CDR1 SGHNT, CDR2 YENEEA. V shed 3 bases, J shed 6 bases, and the junction held 4 bases outside the gene matches. The CDR3 sequence is CASSFRLAGGPGELFF. The CDR3 DNA reads TGTGCCAGCAGCTTTAGACTAGCGGGAGGTCCCGGGGAGCTGTTTTTT.

V and J are TRBV7-8 and TRBJ2-1; TRBD2 agrees at 9 bases. This CDR3 has 15 amino acids. Germline trimming cut 1 base from V and 6 bases from J; bases unmatched to any gene: 4. In germline, CDR1 is SGHVS, CDR2 FQNEAQ. The CDR3 region is CASSLVGGRVNEQFF. CDR3 in DNA: TGTGCCAGCAGCTTAGTTGGCGGGAGGGTCAATGAGCAGTTCTTC.

The V call is TRBV27, the J call TRBJ1-1; the D gene is possibly TRBD1 (5 bases). Per the germline V gene, CDR1 is MNHEY and CDR2 is SMNVEV (reference sequence). The CDR3 has 14 residues. The germline V and J ends were trimmed by 5 bases and 3 bases, with 13 bases remaining between them. The CDR3 DNA is TGTGCCAGCAGTAGAGGACAACTGGACACTGAAGCTTTCTTT. This translates into CASSRGQLDTEAFF.

The chain joins TRBV6-6 to TRBJ2-3; 9 bases align to TRBD1. V lost 0 bases to trimming and J lost 6 bases; unmatched junction nucleotides: 7. CDR1 and CDR2 (germline): MNHNY, SVGAGI (reference sequence). The CDR3 consists of 16 residues. The chain's CDR3 is CASSYSSQGAWDTQYF. DNA of the CDR3: TGTGCCAGCAGTTACTCGTCACAGGGGGCCTGGGATACGCAGTATTTT.

The chain recombines TRBV4-3 with TRBJ1-2; no clear D. CDR1 is LGHNA, CDR2 YSLEER, per germline. The CDR3 spans 17 residues. V lost 0 bases, J lost 4 bases, and 18 bases lay in between. CDR3 in amino acids: CASSQDHSGTGFYGYTF. CDR3 sequence (DNA): TGCGCCAGCAGCCAAGATCATAGTGGCACCGGATTCTATGGCTACACCTTC.

The gene calls are TRBV2 and TRBJ1-2; D perhaps matches TRBD1 (6 bases). V was clipped by 3 bases and J by 8 bases, with 16 bases between them. The germline gives CDR1 SNHLY, CDR2 FYNNEI. The CDR3 consists of 14 residues. Written as DNA, the CDR3 is TGTGCCAGCAGTGACGAGTGGGGGCGCGAGGGCTACACCTTC. Translating gives CASSDEWGREGYTF.